Included here is one TCR beta chain sequence, with context. The data stem from a study of T-cell memory formation after mild COVID-19. Study-wide context: In these data, TCR clusters were largely donor specific.

V was clipped by 9 bases and J by 4 bases, with 18 bases between them. The CDR3 is 14 amino acids. Germline CDR1 and CDR2: LNHNV and YYDKDF (reference sequence). From 5'RACE with constant-segment primers came TCR alpha and TCR beta cDNA libraries that carried sample barcodes and UMIs. TCRdb reanalysed the 5' RACE reads using MiXCR and keeps one entry per CDR3 protein. The sample holds around 100,000 distinct CDR3 sequences, around a fifth seen once. The receptor was isolated from a man aged 18 to 35 who had mild COVID-19 (a few samples of this study predate the infection). Cell type and time point are not known. This chain connects TRBV15 to TRBJ1-2; weak D call: TRBD1 (5 bases). Input material: PBMCs or a T cell subset sorted from them (not recorded which). CDR3 sequence (DNA): TGTGCCACTTTTGGGGGTTACGGCGGCTATGGCTACACCTTC. As protein: CATFGGYGGYGYTF.